Following are 21 T cell receptor beta chains from one sample sequenced in a study of blood T cell repertoires in COVID-19. Clones were sequenced by immunoSEQ multiplex PCR, and TCRdb holds only the in-frame ones, with some missing. The table has 160,000 or so clones, 75% to 90% seen once. Material for sequencing was peripheral blood. Receptors originate from a middle-aged woman with acute or convalescent COVID-19.

The chain employs TRBV29-1 and TRBJ2-3; D is possibly TRBD1 (6 bases). The CDR3 is made up of 15 amino acids. Germline CDR1 reads SQVTM; CDR2 reads ANQGSEA. Trimming left V 4 bases short and J 5 bases short, with 19 bases between. The CDR3 sequence is CSVGYGSVQGDTQYF. CDR3 bases: TGCAGCGTTGGTTATGGGTCGGTACAGGGAGATACGCAGTATTTT.

The chain couples TRBV9 to TRBJ2-3; 7 positions agree with TRBD2. The CDR3 is made up of 15 amino acids. V lost 4 bases to trimming and J lost 2 bases; unmatched junction nucleotides: 7. Germline assignment: CDR1 SGDLS and CDR2 YYNGEE. CDR3 sequence (DNA): TGTGCCAGCAGCTCAGGGAGCGGGGTCACAGATACGCAGTATTTT. Translation gives CASSSGSGVTDTQYF.

The V call is TRBV7-8, the J call TRBJ1-1, with TRBD1 matching over 7 bases. CDR1 and CDR2 from the germline V gene are SGHVS and FQNEAQ. The CDR3 is made up of 12 amino acids. V was clipped by 5 bases and J by 11 bases; unmatched bases: 8. In DNA form, the CDR3 reads TGTGCCAGCAGCCCCACCGACAGGGCGGCTTTCTTT. Translation gives CASSPTDRAAFF.

The rearrangement joins TRBV19 to TRBJ2-1; D not resolved. CDR1 and CDR2 (germline): LNHDA, SQIVND (reference sequence). Between the trimmed V and J ends, which lost 4 bases and 0 bases, there was a span of 16 bases. This CDR3 has 17 amino acids. Written as DNA, the CDR3 is TGTGCCAGTAGTAGAACCCCGGCTTCTAGCTCCTACAATGAGCAGTTCTTC. Protein: CASSRTPASSSYNEQFF.

This clone was detected only once. The chain joins TRBV7-9 to TRBJ2-3; 9 bases map to TRBD2. The CDR3 contains 15 residues. The V gene end was trimmed by 9 bases and the J gene end by 2 bases; junction bases not matched to a gene: 9. Germline CDR1 and CDR2: SEHNR and FQNEAQ (reference sequence). The CDR3 protein is CARIRSGGDTDTQYF. The CDR3 DNA reads TGTGCCAGAATTCGTAGCGGGGGAGACACAGATACGCAGTATTTT.

The V call is TRBV5-1, the J call TRBJ2-1; TRBD2 matches 7 bases. Germline V gene data show CDR1 as SGHRS and CDR2 as YFSETQ. CDR3 length: 12 residues. V shed 4 bases, J shed 9 bases, and the junction held 4 bases outside the gene matches. DNA for the CDR3: TGCGCCAGCAGCCTGGGAGGGCTTGAGCAGTTCTTC. Protein product: CASSLGGLEQFF.

This chain connects TRBV2 to TRBJ1-1, with D perhaps TRBD1 (5 bases). The CDR3 covers 13 residues. Germline CDR1 reads SNHLY; CDR2 reads FYNNEI. Between the trimmed V and J ends, which lost 6 bases and 0 bases, there was a span of 8 bases. The CDR3 is CASRAGMNTEAFF. The CDR3 DNA reads TGTGCCAGCAGGGCAGGGATGAACACTGAAGCTTTCTTT.

This clone came up a few times. The V gene is TRBV5-1, the J gene TRBJ2-7, with a tentative D call TRBD2 (5 bases). This CDR3 is 14 amino acids long. The ends were cut back, 7 bases at V and 6 bases at J, with 20 bases in the middle. Germline-derived CDR1 and CDR2 are SGHRS and YFSETQ. The CDR3 here is CASRKRDPEGEQYF. CDR3 coding DNA: TGCGCCAGCCGAAAACGCGATCCCGAGGGCGAGCAGTACTTC.

This clone has just one count. The rearrangement links TRBV19 to TRBJ2-1; 9 bases map to TRBD1. This CDR3 has 16 residues. With V trimmed by 5 bases and J by 4 bases, 9 bases remained unmatched. Germline V gene data show CDR1 as LNHDA and CDR2 as SQIVND (reference sequence). CDR3: CASSSTGTGPYNEQFF. Written as DNA, the CDR3 is TGTGCCAGTAGTTCGACCGGGACAGGGCCTTACAATGAGCAGTTCTTC. The full variable domain, its missing parts supplied by reference TRBV19 and TRBJ2-1, is DGGITQSPKYLFRKEGQNVTLSCEQNLNHDAMYWYRQDPGQGLRLIYYSQIVNDFQKGDIAEGYSVSREKKESFPLTVTSAQKNPTAFYLCASSSTGTGPYNEQFFGPGTRLTVL.

This clone was recorded once. The J gene is TRBJ1-2, the V gene TRBV10-3; 7 nucleotides align to TRBD1. The CDR3 is made up of 16 amino acids. V lost 0 bases to trimming and J lost 1 base; unmatched junction nucleotides: 5. Germline V CDR1 and CDR2: ENHRY, SYGVKD. CDR3 DNA: TGTGCCATCAGTGAGTCGAAGGGGGCGAATAACTATGGCTACACCTTC. Encoded protein: CAISESKGANNYGYTF.

This chain connects TRBV7-9 to TRBJ1-4; 9 bases fit TRBD1. V shed 4 bases, J shed 4 bases, and the junction held 10 bases outside the gene matches. The CDR3 is made up of 17 amino acids. CDR1 and CDR2 (germline): SEHNR, FQNEAQ (reference sequence). The CDR3: CASSSGTGLVGNEKLFF. The CDR3 coding sequence is TGTGCCAGCAGCTCTGGGACAGGGTTGGTTGGTAATGAAAAACTGTTTTTT.

This chain joins TRBV7-6 and TRBJ2-3, with 14 bases identical to TRBD2. This CDR3 is built from 17 residues. V dropped 5 bases and J dropped 4; count of bases not matched to a gene: 8. CDR1 is SGHVS, CDR2 FNYEAQ, per germline. CDR3 region: CASSTEGLAGGSDTQYF. The CDR3 DNA sequence: TGTGCCAGCAGCACTGAAGGACTAGCGGGGGGTTCAGATACGCAGTATTTT.

Ten or more counts support this clone. V and J are TRBV3-1 (or the pseudogene TRBV3-2) and TRBJ2-1, with D possibly TRBD2 on 6 matching bases. Germline CDR1 LGHDT, CDR2 YNNKEL (reference sequence). The V and J ends lost 0 bases and 3 bases respectively, with 15 bases between them. The CDR3 covers 17 residues. The CDR3 protein is CASSQDWEPGGYNEQFF. The DNA of the CDR3 is TGTGCCAGCAGCCAAGATTGGGAACCCGGGGGCTACAATGAGCAGTTCTTC.

The sample holds one count of this clone. This rearrangement joins TRBV9 to TRBJ2-1; the match to TRBD2 covers 12 bases. The J segment lost 9 bases and the V segment lost 2 bases, leaving 9 bases of the junction unmatched. The germline V gene has CDR1 SGDLS and CDR2 YYNGEE. The CDR3 runs 16 residues. CDR3 residues: CASSVGLAGGPVEQFF. For the CDR3, the DNA is TGTGCCAGCAGCGTTGGGCTAGCGGGAGGGCCTGTTGAGCAGTTCTTC.

The chain couples TRBV6-5 to TRBJ2-2, with 10 bases fitting TRBD2. V was pared by 9 bases and J by 7 bases, with 5 bases of the junction left unmatched. CDR1 and CDR2 (germline): MNHEY, SVGAGI. The CDR3 runs to 13 residues. The CDR3 loop is CASSGGPGGELFF. CDR3 coding DNA: TGTGCCAGTAGCGGGGGGCCAGGCGGGGAGCTGTTTTTT.

This clone has a single count. The chain joins TRBV24-1 to TRBJ2-3; 7 bases are a match to TRBD2. CDR3 length equals 20 residues. Germline CDR1 reads KGHDR; CDR2 reads SFDVKD. The trim removed 1 base at V and 0 bases at J, leaving 15 bases unmatched. The CDR3 region is CATSDFTPSVDGRSTDTQYF. Written as DNA, the CDR3 is TGTGCCACCAGTGATTTTACACCCTCCGTCGACGGGAGGAGCACAGATACGCAGTATTTT.

This chain links TRBV5-1 with TRBJ2-2; 7 positions match TRBD1. The CDR3 spans 15 residues. Germline V lookup: CDR1 SGHRS, CDR2 YFSETQ. V lost 4 bases, J lost 0 bases, and 3 bases stayed unmatched. DNA of the CDR3: TGCGCCAGCAGCAAGGGACAGACGAACACCGGGGAGCTGTTTTTT. Residues: CASSKGQTNTGELFF.

This clone was seen once. The rearrangement joins TRBV27 to TRBJ2-6; maybe TRBD1 (6 bases). Trimming cost V 3 bases and J 0 bases, with 15 bases left between them. This CDR3 has 18 residues. The germline gives CDR1 MNHEY, CDR2 SMNVEV (reference sequence). CDR3 amino acids: CASSFPLDRNSGANVLTF. In nucleotides, the CDR3 is TGTGCCAGCAGTTTCCCCCTCGACAGGAACTCTGGGGCCAACGTCCTGACTTTC.

The rearrangement joins TRBV7-2 to TRBJ2-7, with 8 bases that match TRBD2. Looked up from germline, CDR1 is SGHTA and CDR2 is FQGNSA. The CDR3 runs to 14 residues. V shed 5 bases, J shed 7 bases, and the junction held 10 bases outside the gene matches. CDR3 amino acids: CASSPRRGVGEQYF. In DNA form, the CDR3 reads TGTGCCAGCAGCCCTCGGCGGGGGGTGGGAGAGCAGTACTTC.

V usage is TRBV19 and J usage is TRBJ2-7, with 8 bases fitting TRBD1. CDR1 LNHDA and CDR2 SQIVND come from the germline V gene (reference sequence). V lost 5 bases and J lost 2; bases outside the gene matches: 5. This CDR3 is built from 14 residues. CDR3 loop: CASSPGTGTYEQYF. In DNA form, the CDR3 reads TGTGCCAGTAGTCCGGGGACAGGAACCTACGAGCAGTACTTC.

This chain connects TRBV6-1 to TRBJ2-1; no definite D call. Trimming cost V 2 bases and J 3 bases, with 5 bases left between them. Germline V CDR1 and CDR2: MNHNS, SASEGT. This CDR3 has 13 residues. The CDR3 here is CASSELVYNEQFF. The CDR3 DNA sequence: TGTGCCAGCAGTGAACTTGTCTACAATGAGCAGTTCTTC.